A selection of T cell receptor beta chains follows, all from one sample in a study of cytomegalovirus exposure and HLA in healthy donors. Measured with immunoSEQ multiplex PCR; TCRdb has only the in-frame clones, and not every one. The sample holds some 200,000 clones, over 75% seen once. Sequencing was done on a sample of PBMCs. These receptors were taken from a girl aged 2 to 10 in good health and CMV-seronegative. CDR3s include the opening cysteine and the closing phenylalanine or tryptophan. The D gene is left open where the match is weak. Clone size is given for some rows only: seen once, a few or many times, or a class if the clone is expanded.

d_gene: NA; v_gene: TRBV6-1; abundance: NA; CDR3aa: CASSEARGEQYF
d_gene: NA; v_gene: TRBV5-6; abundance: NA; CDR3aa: CASSLKTVSYEQYF
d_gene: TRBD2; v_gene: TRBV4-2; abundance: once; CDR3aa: CASSPDGTSGSGTQYF
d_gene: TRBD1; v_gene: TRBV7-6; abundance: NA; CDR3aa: CASSFAGGSEKLFF
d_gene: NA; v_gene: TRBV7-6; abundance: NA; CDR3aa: CASSLWQKTQYF
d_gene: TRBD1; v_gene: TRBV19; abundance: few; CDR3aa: CASSKPGQGVSPLHF
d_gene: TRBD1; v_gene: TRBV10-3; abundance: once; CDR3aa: CAISDGQGSNQPQHF
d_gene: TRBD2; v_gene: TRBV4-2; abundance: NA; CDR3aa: CASSQEDATGGVGDTQYF
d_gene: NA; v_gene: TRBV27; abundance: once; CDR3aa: CASSLNPTVSYEQYF
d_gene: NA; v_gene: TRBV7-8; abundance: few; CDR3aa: CASSAVGGRTHGYTF
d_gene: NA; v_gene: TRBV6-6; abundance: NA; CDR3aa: CASSYSRGRNTIYF
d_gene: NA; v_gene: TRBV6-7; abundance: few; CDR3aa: CASSYGEPWVYNSPLHF
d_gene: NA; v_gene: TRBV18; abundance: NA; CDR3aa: CASSINIGARPNTEAFF
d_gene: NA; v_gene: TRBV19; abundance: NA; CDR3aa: CASSNPHLNTEAFF
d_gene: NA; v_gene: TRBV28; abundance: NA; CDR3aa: CASSFQISNQPQHF
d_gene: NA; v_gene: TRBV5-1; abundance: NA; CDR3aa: CASSLEEGPFYNEQFF
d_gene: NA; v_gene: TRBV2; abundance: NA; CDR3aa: CASSEHFESNQPQHF